This T cell receptor beta chain came from a study of human T cells and chemical hapten exposure. Time point here: pre-sensitization, week 0. Regarding treatment: therapeutic diphenylcyclopropenone sensitization with weekly scalp DPC. Unfractionated whole blood was the source of the extracted total RNA. A note on this clonotype: No antigen is known for it.

The study, taken as a whole, reports: Large CDR3 similarity clusters arose significantly more often from expanded TCRs than from controls.

The CDR3 contains 14 residues. The J segment lost 4 bases and the V segment lost 2 bases, leaving 5 bases of the junction unmatched. CDR1 SQVTM and CDR2 ANQGSEA come from the germline V gene. TCRdb re-derived calls from the RACE reads in MiXCR, one entry per CDR3 protein. The sample records fewer than 45,000 distinct CDR3 sequences, 9.5% to 15% being singletons. The sequences come from whole blood, collected in connection with sensitization to the hapten diphenylcyclopropenone (DPC). The sequence derives from a woman aged 40 to 55 with alopecia areata. Some clones in this sample may be carry-over from other donors' samples. This chain uses TRBV29-1 with TRBJ1-1, with TRBD1 identical over 9 bases. Written as DNA, the CDR3 is TGCAGCGTTGAAATGGTGACAGGGGGCACTGAAGCTTTCTTT. Translated, it gives CSVEMVTGGTEAFF.